The source of this T cell receptor (beta chain) is a study of blood T cell repertoires in COVID-19. Study summary: The United States, Italy and Spain provided the acute and convalescent COVID-19 samples.

Those enrolled, adults aged 18 to 89 years, came from under 25 US areas. The CDR3 spans 16 residues. Germline V CDR1 and CDR2: LNHNV, YYDKDF (reference sequence). V was cut by 0 bases and J by 3 bases, with 13 bases left in between. Only in-frame clones appear in the TCRdb table, and some are missing; sequencing was by immunoSEQ multiplex PCR. This table holds 170,000 or so clones, 88% found once. The chain employs TRBV15 and TRBJ2-3; the D gene is possibly TRBD1 (6 bases). The sequenced sample consisted of PBMCs or T cells enriched from blood (not recorded which). The clonotype was recovered from a woman younger than 35 who had recovered from COVID-19. CDR3 region: CATSRDLVGATDTQYF. The CDR3 DNA follows: TGTGCCACCAGCAGAGATCTCGTGGGGGCTACAGATACGCAGTATTTT.